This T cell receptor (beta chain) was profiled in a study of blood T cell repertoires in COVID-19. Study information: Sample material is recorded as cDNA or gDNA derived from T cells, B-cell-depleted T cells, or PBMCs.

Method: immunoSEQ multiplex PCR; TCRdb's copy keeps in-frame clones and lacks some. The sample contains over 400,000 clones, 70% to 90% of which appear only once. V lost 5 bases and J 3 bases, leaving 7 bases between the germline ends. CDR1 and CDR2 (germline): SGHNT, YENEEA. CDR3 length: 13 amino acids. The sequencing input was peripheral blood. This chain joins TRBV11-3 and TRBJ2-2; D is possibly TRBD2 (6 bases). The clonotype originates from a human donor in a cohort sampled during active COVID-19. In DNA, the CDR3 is TGTGCCAGCAGCCCGGGGGACACCGGGGAGCTGTTTTTT. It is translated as CASSPGDTGELFF.